This entry lists 10 T cell receptor beta chains sequenced from one sample in a study of human CD8 memory T cell subsets. Libraries targeted TCR beta using 5' RACE with UMIs. TCRdb reprocessed the 5' RACE reads and stores each CDR3 protein as one record, lacking DNA. In total, the table holds 15,000 to 20,000 distinct CDR3 sequences. Material: CD8+ stem-like memory T cells (TSCM and TCM) sorted from PBMCs. Regarding subset: stem-like memory CD8 T cells (TSTEM), CCR7+ PD-1- TIGIT-. Receptors originate from a human donor in good health.

The chain joins TRBV7-2 to TRBJ2-2; with no DNA, the TCRdb D assignment of TRBD2 cannot be verified. Looked up from germline, CDR1 is SGHTA and CDR2 is FQGNSA. The CDR3 consists of 16 residues. The CDR3 spells CASSLASGDFTGELFF.

The V gene is TRBV2, the J gene TRBJ2-3; TCRdb gives TRBD2 as the D gene, but with no DNA this cannot be confirmed. The CDR3 length is 17 residues. CDR1 and CDR2 from the germline V gene are SNHLY and FYNNEI. CDR3 sequence: CASRPFGASGSRYTQYF.

The rearrangement uses TRBV29-1 and TRBJ2-3. The CDR3 totals 12 residues. Germline values: CDR1 SQVTM, CDR2 ANQGSEA. Here the CDR3 reads CSVEGTADTQYF.

The chain carries TRBV4-3 and TRBJ2-4; TCRdb picks TRBD1, but there is no DNA to check that call. This CDR3 is built from 15 residues. The germline V gene encodes CDR1 LGHNA and CDR2 YSLEER. This CDR3 is CASSQESGGIGIQYF.

The chain is built from TRBV6-1 and TRBJ2-1; the D call from TCRdb, TRBD2, cannot be confirmed without DNA. The germline V gene has CDR1 MNHNS and CDR2 SASEGT. The CDR3 has 16 residues. The CDR3 spells CASSEEVSGAYNEQFF.

This chain links TRBV18 with TRBJ2-7; TCRdb designates TRBD2, a call that cannot be tested without DNA. Looked up from germline, CDR1 is KGHSH and CDR2 is LQKENI. The CDR3 is 17 amino acids. The CDR3 sequence: CASSPQPDRLAGYEQYF.

This rearrangement joins TRBV2 to TRBJ2-3. This CDR3 is built from 15 residues. The germline CDR1 and CDR2 sequences are SNHLY and FYNNEI. The CDR3 here is CASSVAGASTDTQYF.

This rearrangement joins TRBV7-9 to TRBJ1-1; the TCRdb D gene call, TRBD1, has no DNA to confirm it. CDR1 is SEHNR, CDR2 FQNEAQ, per germline (reference sequence). This CDR3 spans 15 amino acids. The CDR3 loop is CASSFRTDEDTEAFF.

The chain is built from TRBV29-1 and TRBJ1-2; the D call from TCRdb, TRBD1, cannot be confirmed without DNA. CDR3 size: 14 residues. The germline gives CDR1 SQVTM, CDR2 ANQGSEA. The CDR3 loop reads CSVISRGDNYGYTF.

This chain uses TRBV2 with TRBJ2-7; TCRdb picks TRBD1, but there is no DNA to check that call. The CDR3 runs 17 residues. CDR1 and CDR2 (germline): SNHLY, FYNNEI. The CDR3 sequence is CASSEARRGGLLYEQYF.